One and the same sample provided the 23 T cell receptor beta chains below, sequenced in a study of beta chain features in type 1 diabetes. These receptors lack a known antigen. Since all of the isolated RNA was reverse transcribed, expressed TCRB transcripts were what got sequenced. Sequenced by immunoSEQ multiplex PCR; TCRdb stores in-frame clones only, minus some. Here the sample spans tens of thousands of clones, roughly 50% being singletons. General study results and limits: A moderate, significant TCRB CDR3 shortening appeared in type 1 diabetes across four CD4+ subsets.

The sequenced sample consisted of stem cell memory CD4+ T cells from blood. The receptors here all came from a man aged 30 to 45 with type 1 diabetes.

This clone occurred once. The chain joins TRBV7-8 to TRBJ1-2, with D possibly TRBD1 on 5 matching bases. CDR3 size: 13 residues. V gave up 5 bases and J gave up 1 base, with 8 bases separating them. The germline V gene has CDR1 SGHVS and CDR2 FQNEAQ. The CDR3 DNA sequence: TGTGCCAGCAGCCCGGACATTAACTATGGCTACACCTTC. Amino acids: CASSPDINYGYTF. The entire variable domain, with the rest obtained from reference TRBV7-8 and TRBJ1-2, is as follows: GAGVSQSPRYKVAKRGQDVALRCDPISGHVSLFWYQQALGQGPEFLTYFQNEAQLDKSGLPSDRFFAERPEGSVSTLKIQRTQQEDSAVYLCASSPDINYGYTFGSGTRLTVV.

This clone was seen a few times. This sequence joins TRBV19 and TRBJ2-7; 8 bases line up with TRBD1. From germline, CDR1 is LNHDA and CDR2 SQIVND (reference sequence). V lost 9 bases and J lost 3; bases outside the gene matches: 7. The CDR3 spans 13 residues. CDR3 region: CASGQGGHYEQYF. CDR3 DNA sequence: TGTGCCAGCGGACAGGGTGGCCACTACGAGCAGTACTTC.

This chain uses TRBV5-1 with TRBJ2-7; 9 bases agree with TRBD1. CDR1 and CDR2 (germline): SGHRS, YFSETQ. The junction had 10 bases not matched to a gene; V was cut back by 4 bases and J by 2 bases. The CDR3 spans 16 residues. CDR3 in DNA: TGCGCCAGCAGCCAGTTAACCGGGACAGGGCCCTACGAGCAGTACTTC. This sequence encodes CASSQLTGTGPYEQYF.

CDR3 in amino acids: CASSPTGEFYEQYF. CDR3 nucleotides: TGTGCCAGCAGCCCGACAGGGGAATTCTACGAGCAGTACTTC. The chain uses TRBV5-5 and TRBJ2-7; TRBD1 agrees at 8 bases. In germline, CDR1 is SGHKS, CDR2 YYEKEE (reference sequence). This CDR3 has 14 amino acids. V shed 4 bases and J 3 bases; nucleotides not matched to a gene: 6.

V gene TRBV2 combines with J gene TRBJ2-3, with D perhaps matching TRBD1 (6 bases). Trimming pared 3 bases from V and 0 bases from J, leaving 10 bases between. The CDR3 length is 15 residues. Looked up from germline, CDR1 is SNHLY and CDR2 is FYNNEI. DNA of the CDR3: TGTGCCAGCAGTGAGCAGGGGCCTAGCACAGATACGCAGTATTTT. This gives the protein CASSEQGPSTDTQYF.

J is TRBJ1-6 and V is TRBV2; TRBD1 aligns across 7 bases. Losses at the gene ends were 6 bases for V and 9 bases for J; bases not matched to a gene: 8. The CDR3 covers 14 residues. CDR1 is SNHLY, CDR2 FYNNEI, per germline. The CDR3, as DNA: TGTGCCAGCAGCGATGACAGGGTTATTTCACCCCTCCACTTT. Translated, it gives CASSDDRVISPLHF. The whole variable domain, filled in from reference TRBV2 and TRBJ1-6, reads EPEVTQTPSHQVTQMGQEVILRCVPISNHLYFYWYRQILGQKVEFLVSFYNNEISEKSEIFDDQFSVERPDGSNFTLKIRSTKLEDSAMYFCASSDDRVISPLHFGNGTRLTVT.

The chain is built from TRBV7-2 and TRBJ2-1; TRBD2 agrees at 10 bases. CDR3 size: 15 residues. CDR1 is SGHTA and CDR2 is FQGNSA in the germline V gene. J gave up 8 bases and V 5 bases, and 9 bases lay outside the gene matches. Here the CDR3 reads CASSRPSGGAHEQFF. The CDR3 DNA is TGTGCCAGCAGCAGGCCGAGCGGGGGGGCCCATGAGCAGTTCTTC.

The rearrangement joins TRBV5-1 to TRBJ2-7; 11 nucleotides agree with TRBD2. This CDR3 is 17 amino acids long. Germline V gene lookup returns CDR1 SGHRS and CDR2 YFSETQ. J was trimmed by 3 bases and V by 3 bases; bases with no gene match: 11. In nucleotides, the CDR3 is TGCGCCAGCAGCTCCGACCCCGGACTAGCGGGTAGCTACGAGCAGTACTTC. Its translation: CASSSDPGLAGSYEQYF.

This rearrangement joins TRBV19 to TRBJ2-1, with 9 nucleotides matching TRBD2. Germline trimming cut 0 bases from V and 5 bases from J; bases unmatched to any gene: 2. The CDR3 has 15 amino acids. Germline-derived CDR1 and CDR2 are LNHDA and SQIVND (reference sequence). This CDR3 is CASSIDSGRHNEQFF. The CDR3 DNA is TGTGCCAGTAGTATAGATAGCGGGAGACACAATGAGCAGTTCTTC.

The CDR3 region has the DNA TGTGCCAGCAGCTTAAACGCCGACAGGGACTACACCTTC. Its protein product is CASSLNADRDYTF. The chain is built from TRBV7-9 and TRBJ1-2; 7 bases align to TRBD1. Germline loops: CDR1 SEHNR, CDR2 FQNEAQ (reference sequence). The CDR3 extends over 13 amino acids. Losses at the gene ends were 2 bases for V and 10 bases for J; bases not matched to a gene: 7.

On this clone: Sequence at one end of the junction differs from germline and may be a read error. The V gene is TRBV20-1, the J gene TRBJ2-7; no clear D gene. This CDR3 contains 11 residues. Germline V lookup: CDR1 DFQATT, CDR2 SNEGSKA (reference sequence). The CDR3 DNA sequence: TGCAGCGCTAGTCTAGTCGCCGAGCAGTACTTC. Amino acids: CSASLVAEQYF.

This clone was counted a single time. The rearrangement uses TRBV30 and TRBJ2-1, with TRBD1 identical over 10 bases. This CDR3 is built from 12 residues. Germline trimming cut 2 bases from V and 14 bases from J; bases unmatched to any gene: 6. The germline CDR1 and CDR2 sequences are GTSNPN and SVGIG (reference sequence). The DNA of the CDR3 is TGTGCCTGGAGTCCGGGACAGGGGCAGAAGTTCTTC. Its translation: CAWSPGQGQKFF.

The gene calls are TRBV18 and TRBJ2-7; D is perhaps TRBD2 (6 bases). The CDR3 extends over 13 amino acids. The V and J ends lost 1 base and 6 bases respectively, with 10 bases between them. Germline V gene data show CDR1 as KGHSH and CDR2 as LQKENI. The DNA of the CDR3 is TGTGCCAGCTCACCACGGGGGGTCAGCGAGCAGTACTTC. Amino acids: CASSPRGVSEQYF.

The chain is built from TRBV27 and TRBJ2-2; 7 bases are shared with TRBD2. This CDR3 contains 16 residues. Germline CDR1 reads MNHEY; CDR2 reads SMNVEV (reference sequence). Trimming at V came to 4 bases and at J to 4 bases, leaving 9 bases not matched to a gene. This CDR3 is CASSWLGGGPTGELFF. The CDR3 region has the DNA TGTGCCAGCAGTTGGCTTGGGGGAGGGCCCACCGGGGAGCTGTTTTTT.

The chain links TRBV5-6 to TRBJ2-1, with 10 bases that match TRBD2. CDR1 and CDR2 from the germline V gene are SGHDT and YYEEEE. V was pared by 4 bases and J by 7 bases, with 8 bases of the junction left unmatched. This CDR3 has 15 amino acids. For the CDR3, the DNA is TGTGCCAGCAGCCAATGGAGCGGGAGGGGAAATGAGCAGTTCTTC. The encoded protein is CASSQWSGRGNEQFF.

This clone was observed a few times. This chain uses TRBV5-4 with TRBJ1-4, with 7 bases aligning to TRBD1. The CDR3 sequence is 16 residues long. Germline V lookup: CDR1 SGHNT, CDR2 YYREEE (reference sequence). The V and J ends lost 4 bases and 8 bases, in that order; junction bases with no gene match: 14. CDR3 residues: CASSPEGARGEEKLFF. The CDR3 DNA reads TGTGCCAGCAGCCCGGAGGGGGCCCGAGGGGAAGAAAAACTGTTTTTT.

There are a few counts of this clone. The gene calls are TRBV10-3 and TRBJ2-7; TRBD1 matches at 9 bases. J lost 2 bases, V lost 2 bases, and 10 bases had no gene match. Germline lookup yields CDR1 ENHRY and CDR2 SYGVKD. CDR3 length: 17 amino acids. The CDR3 DNA is TGTGCCATCAGTGAGCCGGGACAGGGAGGGTCAACCTACGAGCAGTACTTC. Translating gives CAISEPGQGGSTYEQYF.

V is TRBV18 and J is TRBJ2-1, with 9 bases aligning to TRBD2. The CDR3 consists of 16 residues. After removal of 1 base from V and 5 bases from J, the junction contained 6 bases not matched to a gene. The germline V gene has CDR1 KGHSH and CDR2 LQKENI. CDR3 in amino acids: CASSPLSSGIDNEQFF. CDR3 bases: TGTGCCAGCTCACCACTCTCTAGCGGGATTGACAATGAGCAGTTCTTC.

This chain joins TRBV18 and TRBJ1-2, with a weak D call TRBD1 (6 bases). This CDR3 is 16 amino acids long. Trimming removed 4 bases at V and 0 bases at J, with 15 bases between. Looked up from germline, CDR1 is KGHSH and CDR2 is LQKENI. CDR3 bases: TGTGCCAGCTCACTCAATCAGGGGCAGGCTAACTATGGCTACACCTTC. This sequence encodes CASSLNQGQANYGYTF.

V gene TRBV30 combines with J gene TRBJ1-3; D unclear. The V gene lost 6 bases and the J gene lost 3 bases, with 12 bases spanning the gap. The CDR3 covers 13 residues. Germline CDR1 is GTSNPN and CDR2 is SVGIG (reference sequence). The CDR3 loop is CACRVANGNTIYF. The DNA for the CDR3 is TGTGCCTGCCGAGTTGCGAATGGAAACACCATATATTTT.

V and J are TRBV6-6 and TRBJ2-3; 7 nucleotides match TRBD2. The germline V gene encodes CDR1 MNHNY and CDR2 SVGAGI (reference sequence). There are 15 residues in the CDR3. V gave up 7 bases and J gave up 0 bases; unmatched junction bases: 7. This CDR3 is CASTLGGGSTDTQYF. The CDR3, as DNA: TGTGCCAGCACCCTAGGCGGGGGAAGCACAGATACGCAGTATTTT.

The genes are TRBV29-1 and TRBJ2-2; D might be TRBD2 (6 bases). Germline V CDR1 and CDR2: SQVTM, ANQGSEA. This CDR3 region has 12 residues. Trimming removed 7 bases at V and 6 bases at J, with 12 bases between. CDR3 nucleotides: TGCAGCGCTGAGGAGGGCGCCGGGGAGCTGTTTTTT. Protein: CSAEEGAGELFF.

The J gene is TRBJ2-1, the V gene TRBV9, with 9 bases that match TRBD1. CDR3 length equals 14 residues. V trimming: 5 bases; J trimming: 9 bases; junction bases outside the gene matches: 9. The germline V gene encodes CDR1 SGDLS and CDR2 YYNGEE. The chain's CDR3 is CASRATGGSGEQFF. CDR3 in DNA: TGTGCCAGCAGGGCGACAGGGGGGTCAGGTGAGCAGTTCTTC.